Each of the 30 T cell receptor beta chains below was sequenced from the same sample in a study of CD8 T cells in Susac syndrome. The RNA, 0.5 to 1 ug, was put through reverse transcription using random hexamers. TCRdb fed the immunoSEQ multiplex PCR reads into MiXCR, producing one record per CDR3 protein. The sample yields a few hundred thousand distinct CDR3 sequences, around 93% seen once. The sequencing input was CD4+ T cells from PBMCs. These receptors all stem from a human donor with multiple sclerosis.

The chain uses TRBV9 and TRBJ1-6, with 8 bases that match TRBD1. The J segment lost 14 bases and the V segment lost 4 bases, leaving 8 bases of the junction unmatched. Per germline, CDR1 SGDLS and CDR2 YYNGEE. The CDR3 consists of 13 residues. This chain's CDR3 is CASSSGQGVSLHF. CDR3 sequence (DNA): TGTGCCAGCAGCTCTGGACAGGGTGTGTCCCTCCACTTT. Together with reference TRBV9 and TRBJ1-6, the CDR3 gives the full variable domain: DSGVTQTPKHLITATGQRVTLRCSPRSGDLSVYWYQQSLDQGLQFLIQYYNGEERAKGNILERFSAQQFPDLHSELNLSSLELGDSALYFCASSSGQGVSLHFGNGTRLTVT.

The rearrangement uses TRBV20-1 and TRBJ2-5, with 8 nucleotides matching TRBD1. The CDR3 totals 14 residues. The trim removed 6 bases at V and 5 bases at J, leaving 11 bases unmatched. Looked up from germline, CDR1 is DFQATT and CDR2 is SNEGSKA (reference sequence). CDR3 bases: TGCAGTGCCTACCAGGGGGCTTTGGTTGAGACCCAGTACTTC. It encodes CSAYQGALVETQYF.

CDR3 in DNA: TGTGCCAGCAGGCGAAAGCAGGGGGCGCGTGAGCAGTACTTC. This gives the protein CASRRKQGAREQYF. The chain uses TRBV3-1 and TRBJ2-7; TRBD1 matches at 8 bases. Germline lookup yields CDR1 LGHDT and CDR2 YNNKEL (reference sequence). There are 14 residues in the CDR3. V lost 6 bases and J lost 7; bases outside the gene matches: 11.

The chain carries TRBV3-1 and TRBJ1-1; the D gene is possibly TRBD1 (5 bases). The germline V gene encodes CDR1 LGHDT and CDR2 YNNKEL (reference sequence). The CDR3 runs 14 residues. V lost 4 bases to trimming and J lost 4 bases, with 13 bases between them. This CDR3 reads CASSLGQGITEAFF. In nucleotides, the CDR3 is TGTGCCAGCAGCCTGGGGCAGGGTATCACTGAAGCTTTCTTT.

This clonotype was found once. J is TRBJ1-5 and V is TRBV20-1; tentative D call: TRBD1 (5 bases). V shed 6 bases and J shed 10 bases, with 22 bases lying between them. Per the germline V gene, CDR1 is DFQATT and CDR2 is SNEGSKA (reference sequence). There are 14 residues in the CDR3. CDR3 sequence (DNA): TGCAGTGCGTCAAAGGCCCAGGGAGGAGACCCCCAGCATTTT. Its protein product is CSASKAQGGDPQHF.

The chain joins TRBV6-5 to TRBJ1-2, with TRBD1 as a possible D gene (5 bases). The CDR3 length is 13 residues. Trimming shortened V by 10 bases and J by 4 bases, and 16 bases separated the two germline ends. The germline V gene encodes CDR1 MNHEY and CDR2 SVGAGI. For the CDR3, the DNA is TGTGCCACCAGGGCAGTTGGCCTCTATGGCTACACCTTC. It is translated as CATRAVGLYGYTF.

The chain recombines TRBV2 with TRBJ2-2, with D perhaps TRBD1 (5 bases). Looked up from germline, CDR1 is SNHLY and CDR2 is FYNNEI. V was cut by 2 bases and J by 0 bases, with 10 bases left in between. This CDR3 has 16 residues. The CDR3 reads CASSEQGMANTGELFF. CDR3 in DNA: TGTGCCAGCAGTGAACAGGGAATGGCGAACACCGGGGAGCTGTTTTTT.

The genes are TRBV7-9 and TRBJ2-3; perhaps D is TRBD1 or TRBD2 (5 bases each). Germline CDR1 is SEHNR and CDR2 is FQNEAQ (reference sequence). The CDR3 runs to 16 residues. The ends were cut back, 5 bases at V and 3 bases at J, with 18 bases in the middle. The CDR3 is CASSKGPIRGTDTQYF. The CDR3 bases are TGTGCCAGCAGCAAGGGACCGATAAGGGGAACAGATACGCAGTATTTT.

This chain links TRBV30 with TRBJ2-7; TRBD1 matches at 7 bases. The germline gives CDR1 GTSNPN, CDR2 SVGIG (reference sequence). This CDR3 has 12 amino acids. Trimming at V came to 2 bases and at J to 9 bases, leaving 7 bases not matched to a gene. The CDR3 reads CAWSTTGVGQYF. DNA of the CDR3: TGTGCCTGGAGTACCACAGGGGTGGGGCAGTACTTC. Full variable domain (missing parts from reference TRBV30 and TRBJ2-7): SQTIHQWPATLVQPVGSPLSLECTVEGTSNPNLYWYRQAAGRGLQLLFYSVGIGQISSEVPQNLSASRPQDRQFILSSKKLLLSDSGFYLCAWSTTGVGQYFGPGTRLTVT.

The chain employs TRBV5-1 and TRBJ2-5, with no clear D. This CDR3 is 14 amino acids long. V shed 4 bases and J shed 3 bases, with 13 bases lying between them. The V gene's germline CDR1 is SGHRS and CDR2 YFSETQ. CDR3 bases: TGCGCCAGCAGCCCGCCGATCGATAAAGAGACCCAGTACTTC. Translated: CASSPPIDKETQYF.

This chain uses TRBV20-1 with TRBJ2-7; TRBD1 is a possible D gene (6 bases). Germline CDR1 is DFQATT and CDR2 is SNEGSKA (reference sequence). The length of the CDR3 is 13 residues. Trimming left V 3 bases short and J 3 bases short, with 12 bases between. The chain's CDR3 is CSARAGQHYEQYF. The CDR3 nucleotides read TGCAGTGCTAGGGCCGGACAGCACTACGAGCAGTACTTC.

The genes are TRBV30 and TRBJ2-6; D is perhaps TRBD1 (6 bases). Germline CDR1 is GTSNPN and CDR2 is SVGIG (reference sequence). The CDR3 sequence is 15 residues long. V lost 4 bases and J lost 2, with 12 bases in between. CDR3 DNA sequence: TGTGCCTGGACAGTTGGACAGACTGGGGCCAACGTCCTGACTTTC. This sequence encodes CAWTVGQTGANVLTF.

The chain recombines TRBV20-1 with TRBJ2-1; 15 bases agree with TRBD2. This CDR3 contains 15 residues. The germline gives CDR1 DFQATT, CDR2 SNEGSKA (reference sequence). V gave up 6 bases and J gave up 7 bases; unmatched junction bases: 7. CDR3 sequence: CSARTGTSGGNEQFF. As DNA, the CDR3 is TGCAGTGCGCGTACCGGGACTAGCGGGGGGAATGAGCAGTTCTTC.

This clonotype has just a few counts. J is TRBJ1-6 and V is TRBV12-3 or TRBV12-4; no clear D. The CDR3 is 13 residues long. V was cut by 6 bases and J by 8 bases, with 11 bases left in between. The CDR3 region is CASRRKWDSPLHF. The DNA of the CDR3 is TGTGCCAGCAGACGGAAGTGGGATTCACCCCTCCACTTT.

This rearrangement joins TRBV30 to TRBJ1-2; no firm D call. The CDR3 has 14 amino acids. CDR1 GTSNPN and CDR2 SVGIG come from the germline V gene (reference sequence). V lost 2 bases and J 5 bases, leaving 15 bases between the germline ends. The CDR3 loop is CAWSLVGPRYGYTF. The CDR3 region has the DNA TGTGCCTGGAGTCTTGTGGGTCCCCGGTATGGCTACACCTTC.

V and J are TRBV9 and TRBJ2-5; either TRBD1 or TRBD2 may supply D (5 bases each). V was cut by 0 bases and J by 5 bases, with 11 bases left in between. The germline V gene encodes CDR1 SGDLS and CDR2 YYNGEE. There are 14 residues in the CDR3. The CDR3 is CASSVAGRDETQYF. CDR3 nucleotide sequence: TGTGCCAGCAGCGTAGCTGGCAGGGACGAGACCCAGTACTTC.

The chain carries TRBV20-1 and TRBJ1-1; D uncertain. Germline V gene lookup returns CDR1 DFQATT and CDR2 SNEGSKA (reference sequence). The CDR3 consists of 13 residues. V lost 6 bases and J 3 bases, leaving 14 bases between the germline ends. The CDR3 here is CSANGGVDTEAFF. Here the CDR3 DNA reads TGCAGTGCCAATGGAGGAGTGGACACTGAAGCTTTCTTT.

The chain recombines TRBV12-3 or TRBV12-4 with TRBJ1-5; the D gene is possibly TRBD1 (5 bases). The ends were cut back, 7 bases at V and 5 bases at J, with 12 bases in the middle. This CDR3 contains 13 residues. The CDR3 bases are TGTGCCAGCACCCCCTCGGGGGATCAGCCCCAGCATTTT. It encodes CASTPSGDQPQHF.

The rearrangement links TRBV7-2 to TRBJ1-4; D unclear. The length of the CDR3 is 13 residues. The germline V and J ends were trimmed by 1 base and 11 bases, with 11 bases remaining between them. From germline, CDR1 is SGHTA and CDR2 FQGNSA. CDR3 sequence: CASSLDREGKLFF. Written as DNA, the CDR3 is TGTGCCAGCAGCTTAGATAGGGAGGGCAAACTGTTTTTT.

This clonotype appeared once. This chain joins TRBV6-5 and TRBJ2-5, with 9 bases aligning to TRBD2. Trimming took 2 bases from V and 4 from J; bases not matched to a gene: 11. Germline CDR1 and CDR2: MNHEY and SVGAGI. CDR3 length: 17 amino acids. The CDR3 loop is CASSYGAGGGGGETQYF. In DNA form, the CDR3 reads TGTGCCAGCAGTTACGGAGCGGGGGGCGGGGGAGGAGAGACCCAGTACTTC.

The chain has TRBV29-1 and TRBJ2-7; 9 bases match TRBD2. V trimming: 4 bases; J trimming: 6 bases; junction bases outside the gene matches: 4. The germline CDR1 and CDR2 sequences are SQVTM and ANQGSEA. This CDR3 has 12 residues. The CDR3 bases are TGCAGCGTTGGACTAGCGGCGGGCGAGCAGTACTTC. It translates to CSVGLAAGEQYF.

V and J are TRBV2 and TRBJ2-5; D is unclear. V lost 0 bases and J lost 4, with 15 bases in between. Germline CDR1 and CDR2: SNHLY and FYNNEI. There are 16 residues in the CDR3. CDR3 nucleotide sequence: TGTGCCAGCAGTGAAGCGCTTAGAGTATCGAGAGAGACCCAGTACTTC. Protein: CASSEALRVSRETQYF.

This chain joins TRBV9 and TRBJ2-1; TRBD1 matches 8 bases. CDR1 and CDR2 (germline): SGDLS, YYNGEE. This CDR3 comprises 17 residues. The trim removed 4 bases at V and 7 bases at J, leaving 16 bases unmatched. CDR3 DNA: TGTGCCAGCAGCTCCATTCCAGGGGGCGGCCTGATGAATGAGCAGTTCTTC. It codes for CASSSIPGGGLMNEQFF.

The rearrangement links TRBV7-2 to TRBJ2-3; 8 nucleotides match TRBD1. Per germline, CDR1 SGHTA and CDR2 FQGNSA. V shed 5 bases and J 4 bases; nucleotides not matched to a gene: 11. CDR3 length: 16 residues. The CDR3 DNA reads as TGTGCCAGCAGCCGAGATACGACAGGGGCGGCAGATACGCAGTATTTT. Translation gives CASSRDTTGAADTQYF.

V usage is TRBV27 and J usage is TRBJ2-7; a weak D match, TRBD1 (5 bases). CDR3 size: 12 residues. Trimming cost V 6 bases and J 0 bases, with 6 bases left between them. Per the germline V gene, CDR1 is MNHEY and CDR2 is SMNVEV (reference sequence). The CDR3 region is CASRDNSYEQYF. Here the CDR3 DNA reads TGTGCCAGCAGGGACAACTCCTACGAGCAGTACTTC.

This clonotype has only one observation. The V gene is TRBV27, the J gene TRBJ1-4, with no clear D. V lost 6 bases to trimming and J lost 3 bases, with 11 bases between them. This CDR3 is built from 14 residues. The V gene's germline CDR1 is MNHEY and CDR2 SMNVEV (reference sequence). The CDR3 nucleotides are TGTGCCAGCAGCGGCGCCGTGTCTAATGAAAAACTGTTTTTT. This gives the protein CASSGAVSNEKLFF.

The rearrangement uses TRBV30 and TRBJ1-6; D might be TRBD1 (5 bases). The CDR3 has 13 amino acids. CDR1 and CDR2 (germline): GTSNPN, SVGIG (reference sequence). The V end was cut by 2 bases, the J end by 10 bases, with 12 bases between. CDR3: CAWSRQKQSPLHF. CDR3 nucleotide sequence: TGTGCCTGGAGTAGACAGAAGCAGTCACCCCTCCACTTT.

The rearrangement links TRBV29-1 to TRBJ2-3; D gene ambiguous. V was pared by 7 bases and J by 5 bases, with 13 bases between. This CDR3 has 12 residues. Germline loops: CDR1 SQVTM, CDR2 ANQGSEA. The CDR3 spells CSADPKGDTQYF. CDR3 nucleotide sequence: TGCAGCGCTGACCCGAAGGGAGATACGCAGTATTTT.

The chain recombines TRBV4-1 with TRBJ2-1, with 9 bases matching TRBD2. V gave up 1 base and J gave up 5 bases; unmatched junction bases: 9. The CDR3 runs to 17 residues. CDR1 is MGHRA and CDR2 is YSYEKL in the germline V gene. The CDR3 region has the DNA TGCGCCAGCAGCCAAGGCTGGGGCAGACTAGCGGACAATGAGCAGTTCTTC. It encodes CASSQGWGRLADNEQFF.

This chain links TRBV30 with TRBJ1-1; unclear D gene. Germline CDR1 and CDR2: GTSNPN and SVGIG (reference sequence). Trimming took off 3 bases at V and 0 bases at J, with 11 bases between the two ends. The CDR3 has 14 amino acids. The CDR3 bases are TGTGCCTGGAGGGCGGAGCGGCTGAACACTGAAGCTTTCTTT. Its translation is CAWRAERLNTEAFF.